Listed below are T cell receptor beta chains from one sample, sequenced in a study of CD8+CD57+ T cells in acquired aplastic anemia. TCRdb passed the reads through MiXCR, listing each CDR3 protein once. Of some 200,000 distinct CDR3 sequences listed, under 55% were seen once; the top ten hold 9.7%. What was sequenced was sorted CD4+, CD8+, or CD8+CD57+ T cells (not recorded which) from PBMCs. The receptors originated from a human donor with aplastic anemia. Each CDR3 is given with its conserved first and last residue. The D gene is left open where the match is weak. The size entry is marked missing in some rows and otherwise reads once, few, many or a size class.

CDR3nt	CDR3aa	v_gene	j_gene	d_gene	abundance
TGTGCCAGCAGCGCCGGGACCGACACAGATACGCAGTATTTT	CASSAGTDTDTQYF	TRBV2	TRBJ2-3	-	few
TGTGCCAGCAGCGCGGTTCTAGCGGGAGTCGACGAGCAGTACTTC	CASSAVLAGVDEQYF	TRBV2	TRBJ2-7	TRBD2	many
TGTGCCAGCAGGCCGACAGCTAACACCGGGGAGCTGTTTTTT	CASRPTANTGELFF	TRBV25-1	TRBJ2-2	-	once
TGTGCCAGCAGCCCCTCCTATACGCAGTATTTT	CASSPSYTQYF	TRBV5-8	TRBJ2-3	-	many
TGCAGTGCTAAAGAAAACTCTGGAAACACCATATATTTT	CSAKENSGNTIYF	TRBV20-1	TRBJ1-3	-	-
TGTGCCAGCAGTTTTGATACGCGATATAATTCACCCCTCCACTTT	CASSFDTRYNSPLHF	TRBV12-3/TRBV12-4	TRBJ1-6	-	many
TGTAGCGCAACCCCCGCGTCCTACAATGAGCAGTTCTTC	CSATPASYNEQFF	TRBV29-1	TRBJ2-1	-	-
TGTGCCAGCAGTGGAGGGGGGGCCACAGATACGCAGTATTTT	CASSGGGATDTQYF	TRBV6-4	TRBJ2-3	-	-
TGCAGTGCTAGAGATCAACCAGAAAAAGTTGGGGATACGCAGTATTTT	CSARDQPEKVGDTQYF	TRBV20-1	TRBJ2-3	-	-
TGTGCCAGCAGCTTAGCACGGGGCCTCACCAGTGAGCAGTTCTTC	CASSLARGLTSEQFF	TRBV7-2	TRBJ2-1	-	few
TGCGCCAGCAGCAGGGACGGGGGGGGCGGCTCCTACAATGAGCAGTTCTTC	CASSRDGGGGSYNEQFF	TRBV10-2	TRBJ2-1	TRBD2	-
TGTGCCAGCAGTTACTCCCCGGACAGGGGAAATGGCTACACCTTC	CASSYSPDRGNGYTF	TRBV6-2/TRBV6-3	TRBJ1-2	TRBD1	-
TGCAGTGCTGAGGTTGGGGACTACAATGAGCAGTTCTTC	CSAEVGDYNEQFF	TRBV20-1	TRBJ2-1	-	-
TGTGCCTGGAGACTCTCCCGGGACTTCAAGGGAGGGCCGTATTTT	CAWRLSRDFKGGPYF	TRBV30	TRBJ2-3	TRBD2	few
TGTGCCAGCAGCCCAGGACAGGGACTAAACTATGGCTACACCTTC	CASSPGQGLNYGYTF	TRBV6-1	TRBJ1-2	TRBD1	-
TGCGCCAGCAGCTTGGGGCTAATGGGGCATAATTCACCCCTCCACTTT	CASSLGLMGHNSPLHF	TRBV5-1	TRBJ1-6	-	many
TGTGCCAGCAGCCTAACAGGGCGCGAGCAGTACTTC	CASSLTGREQYF	TRBV9	TRBJ2-7	-	once
TGTGCCATCAGTGATTGGGGGACCTACGAGCAGTACTTC	CAISDWGTYEQYF	TRBV10-3	TRBJ2-7	-	few
TGCAGTGCTAGCGGGCAGCTCAACACTGAAGCTTTCTTT	CSASGQLNTEAFF	TRBV20-1	TRBJ1-1	-	once
TGTGCCAGCAGCTTGGGACTAGCGGGAAACAATGAGCAGTTCTTC	CASSLGLAGNNEQFF	TRBV11-2	TRBJ2-1	TRBD2	once
TGTGCCACCAGTGGGGCAGGGGGCGCAGATACGCAGTATTTT	CATSGAGGADTQYF	TRBV24-1	TRBJ2-3	TRBD1	-
TGTGCCACCAGCAGAGCGGGCAACCCCTCCTACGAGCAGTACTTC	CATSRAGNPSYEQYF	TRBV15	TRBJ2-7	-	many
TGTGCCAGTAGTATCTGGGGAGAGAGTGAAGCTTTCTTT	CASSIWGESEAFF	TRBV19	TRBJ1-1	-	-
TGTGCCAGTAGCCGGGACAGCCAGTCCTACGAGCAGTACTTC	CASSRDSQSYEQYF	TRBV19	TRBJ2-7	TRBD1	-
TGTGCCAGCAGGGTTGACCGGGGTGAAGCTTTCTTT	CASRVDRGEAFF	TRBV2	TRBJ1-1	-	-
TGTGCCAGCAAGTGGGGACGGATGAACACTGAAGCTTTCTTT	CASKWGRMNTEAFF	TRBV12-3/TRBV12-4	TRBJ1-1	-	many
TGCAGTGCTAAGGGACTAGCGGACAATGAGCAGTTCTTC	CSAKGLADNEQFF	TRBV20-1	TRBJ2-1	TRBD2	-
TGTGCCAGCAGTGCCTCGACAGGGGTTGGCGGAGATACGCAGTATTTT	CASSASTGVGGDTQYF	TRBV2	TRBJ2-3	TRBD1	-
TGTGCCACCAGCAGAGATGGGGGAGGAGAGACCCAGTACTTC	CATSRDGGGETQYF	TRBV15	TRBJ2-5	-	few
TGTGCCAGCAGTGACGGATTCTACGAGCAGTACTTC	CASSDGFYEQYF	TRBV2	TRBJ2-7	-	-
TGCAGCGCCCTAGGGGGGGACAGCATCAACCAGTACTTC	CSALGGDSINQYF	TRBV29-1	TRBJ2-7	-	few
TGTGCCAGCAGTGCCGACAGACAGTACCAAGAGACCCAGCATTTT	CASSADRQYQETQHF	TRBV25-1	TRBJ1-5	-	-
TGTGCCTGGAGTGCAGGACGAGGTGAGCAGTTCTTC	CAWSAGRGEQFF	TRBV30	TRBJ2-1	-	few
TGTGCCACCAGTGATTTGCACTATCCGGGGAGGGAGACCCAGTACTTC	CATSDLHYPGRETQYF	TRBV24-1	TRBJ2-5	-	many
TGTGCCAGCAGCTTCGGGGGGATGGCCGGGGAGCTGTTTTTT	CASSFGGMAGELFF	TRBV5-5	TRBJ2-2	TRBD2	few
TGTGCCAGCAGCTTAGAGGAGGTCACACCTCACGAGCAGTACTTC	CASSLEEVTPHEQYF	TRBV7-8	TRBJ2-7	-	-
TGTGCCAGTAGTATCTGGGAGAAAACCGGGGAGCTGTTTTTT	CASSIWEKTGELFF	TRBV19	TRBJ2-2	-	once
TGTGCCAGCAGCCAGGGTCTCGGCACTGAAGCTTTCTTT	CASSQGLGTEAFF	TRBV6-1	TRBJ1-1	-	-
TGTGCCAGCAGCCCCCGTGGTACATCCCGCTCCTACGAGCAGTACTTC	CASSPRGTSRSYEQYF	TRBV9	TRBJ2-7	-	many
TGTGCTATCGGATTACCGGGACAGGGCCCCGCTTTCTTT	CAIGLPGQGPAFF	TRBV7-7	TRBJ1-1	TRBD1	once
TGTGCCAGCAGCTTAGGCCCTAGCATCGACGAGCAGTACTTC	CASSLGPSIDEQYF	TRBV7-8	TRBJ2-7	-	-